The rows below give T cell receptor beta chains drawn from one sample of a study of cytomegalovirus exposure and HLA in healthy donors. Libraries were prepared by immunoSEQ multiplex PCR; TCRdb keeps only in-frame clonotypes and omits some of them. The table has 100,000 to 150,000 clones, roughly 8.3% seen once. Sequencing was carried out using PBMCs. Source of these receptors: a man in his forties or fifties in good health and CMV-seronegative. CDR3s include the opening cysteine and the closing phenylalanine or tryptophan. The order of the fields is J gene, V gene, clone size, D gene, CDR3 protein, CDR3 DNA. The D gene is left open where the match is weak. Size tells how often a clone was seen (once, few, many) or the class of an expanded clone, and some rows leave it out.

>TRBJ2-7|TRBV27|NA|TRBD1
CASSSLLGTVPGSYEQYF
TGTGCCAGCAGTTCGCTATTAGGGACAGTCCCTGGCTCCTACGAGCAGTACTTC
>TRBJ1-4|TRBV7-6|few|TRBD1
CASSLDRGPEKLFF
TGTGCCAGCAGCTTAGACAGGGGGCCTGAAAAACTGTTTTTT
>TRBJ2-5|TRBV10-1|NA|NA
CASSEYPSRETQYF
TGCGCCAGCAGTGAGTACCCTAGTCGTGAGACCCAGTACTTC
>TRBJ1-5|TRBV4-1|NA|NA
CASSHTGLTDQPQHF
TGCGCCAGCAGCCACACGGGACTGACGGATCAGCCCCAGCATTTT
>TRBJ2-7|TRBV7-6|NA|TRBD1
CASSLEGPGTDYEQYF
TGTGCCAGCAGCTTAGAGGGACCGGGGACAGACTACGAGCAGTACTTC
>TRBJ1-2|TRBV11-2|few|NA
CASSLDHRASGYTF
TGTGCCAGCAGCTTAGATCACAGGGCATCTGGCTACACCTTC
>TRBJ1-1|TRBV25-1|few|NA
CASSRRGRDTEAFF
TGTGCCAGCAGTCGGAGAGGGCGGGACACTGAAGCTTTCTTT
>TRBJ2-3|TRBV4-2|few|TRBD2
CASSQDHLAGGTDTQYF
TGTGCCAGCAGCCAAGATCACCTAGCGGGGGGCACAGATACGCAGTATTTT
>TRBJ2-7|TRBV7-2|few|NA
CASSLVGTAYEQYF
TGTGCCAGCAGCTTAGTGGGGACTGCCTACGAGCAGTACTTC
>TRBJ2-5|TRBV11-1|NA|TRBD2
CASSDSGGPQETQYF
TGTGCCAGCAGTGATAGCGGGGGACCCCAAGAGACCCAGTACTTC
>TRBJ2-1|TRBV7-9|NA|TRBD2
CASSLVGPSGHNEQFF
TGTGCCAGCAGCTTAGTCGGGCCTAGCGGCCATAATGAGCAGTTCTTC
>TRBJ1-1|TRBV19|few|NA
CASRGLNTEAFF
TGTGCCAGCAGGGGCCTGAACACTGAAGCTTTCTTT
>TRBJ2-7|TRBV7-2|few|TRBD1
CASSIPSGGPYEQYF
TGTGCCAGCAGCATACCCTCAGGGGGACCATACGAGCAGTACTTC
>TRBJ1-1|TRBV6-1|NA|NA
CASSDGSTEAFF
TGTGCCAGCAGTGATGGTAGCACTGAAGCTTTCTTT
>TRBJ2-1|TRBV5-1|few|NA
CASRSYNEQFF
TGCGCCAGCCGCTCCTACAATGAGCAGTTCTTC